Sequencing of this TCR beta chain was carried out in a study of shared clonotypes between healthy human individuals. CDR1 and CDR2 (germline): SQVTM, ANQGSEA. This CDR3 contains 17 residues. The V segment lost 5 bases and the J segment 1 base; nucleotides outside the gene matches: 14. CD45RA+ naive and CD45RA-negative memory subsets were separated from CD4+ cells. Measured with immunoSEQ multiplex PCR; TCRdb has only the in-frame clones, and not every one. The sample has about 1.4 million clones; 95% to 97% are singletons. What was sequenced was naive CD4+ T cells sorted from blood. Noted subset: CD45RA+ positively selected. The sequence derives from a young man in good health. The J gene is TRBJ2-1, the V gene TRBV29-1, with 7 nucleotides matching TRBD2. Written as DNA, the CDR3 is TGCAGCGTTACCACAGCGGGGTGGGGTTTGTCCTACAATGAGCAGTTCTTC. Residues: CSVTTAGWGLSYNEQFF.